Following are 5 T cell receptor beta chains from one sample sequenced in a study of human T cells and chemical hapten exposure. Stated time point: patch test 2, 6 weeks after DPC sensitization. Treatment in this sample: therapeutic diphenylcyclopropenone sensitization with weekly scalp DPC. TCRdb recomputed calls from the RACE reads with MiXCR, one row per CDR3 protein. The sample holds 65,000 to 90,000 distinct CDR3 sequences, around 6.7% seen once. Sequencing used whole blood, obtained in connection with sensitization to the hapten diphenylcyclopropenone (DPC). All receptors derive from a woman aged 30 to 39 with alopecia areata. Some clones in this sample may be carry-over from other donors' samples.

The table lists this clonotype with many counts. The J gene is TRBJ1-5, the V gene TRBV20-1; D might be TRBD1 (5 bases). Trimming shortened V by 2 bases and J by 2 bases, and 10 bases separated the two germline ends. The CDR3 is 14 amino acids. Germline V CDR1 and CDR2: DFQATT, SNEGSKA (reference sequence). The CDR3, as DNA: TGCAGTGCTAGACGGGGGGTAGGCAATCAGCCCCAGCATTTT. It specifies CSARRGVGNQPQHF.

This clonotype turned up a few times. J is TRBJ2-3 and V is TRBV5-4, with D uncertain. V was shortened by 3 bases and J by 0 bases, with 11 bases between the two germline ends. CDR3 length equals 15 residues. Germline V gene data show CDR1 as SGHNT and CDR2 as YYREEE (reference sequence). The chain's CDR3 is CASSYGSSSTDTQYF. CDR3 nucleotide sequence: TGTGCCAGCAGCTATGGTTCCTCTAGCACAGATACGCAGTATTTT.

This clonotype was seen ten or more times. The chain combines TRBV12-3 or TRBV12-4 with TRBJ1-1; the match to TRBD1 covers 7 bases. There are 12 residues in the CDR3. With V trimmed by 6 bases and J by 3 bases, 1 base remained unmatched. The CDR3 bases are TGTGCCAGCAGAGACAGGGACACTGAAGCTTTCTTT. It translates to CASRDRDTEAFF.

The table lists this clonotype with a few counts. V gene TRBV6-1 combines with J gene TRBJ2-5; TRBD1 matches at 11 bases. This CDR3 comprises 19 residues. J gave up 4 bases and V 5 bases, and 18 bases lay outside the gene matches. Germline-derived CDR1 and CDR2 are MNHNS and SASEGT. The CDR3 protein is CASSYWTGGVGRVGETQYF. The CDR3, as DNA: TGTGCCAGCAGTTACTGGACAGGGGGCGTGGGTCGGGTAGGAGAGACCCAGTACTTC.

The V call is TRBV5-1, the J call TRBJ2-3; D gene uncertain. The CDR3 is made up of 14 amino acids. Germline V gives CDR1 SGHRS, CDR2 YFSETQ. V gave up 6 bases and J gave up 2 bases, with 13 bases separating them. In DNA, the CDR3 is TGCGCCAGCACCACTTCCACGAACACAGATACGCAGTATTTT. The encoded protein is CASTTSTNTDTQYF.